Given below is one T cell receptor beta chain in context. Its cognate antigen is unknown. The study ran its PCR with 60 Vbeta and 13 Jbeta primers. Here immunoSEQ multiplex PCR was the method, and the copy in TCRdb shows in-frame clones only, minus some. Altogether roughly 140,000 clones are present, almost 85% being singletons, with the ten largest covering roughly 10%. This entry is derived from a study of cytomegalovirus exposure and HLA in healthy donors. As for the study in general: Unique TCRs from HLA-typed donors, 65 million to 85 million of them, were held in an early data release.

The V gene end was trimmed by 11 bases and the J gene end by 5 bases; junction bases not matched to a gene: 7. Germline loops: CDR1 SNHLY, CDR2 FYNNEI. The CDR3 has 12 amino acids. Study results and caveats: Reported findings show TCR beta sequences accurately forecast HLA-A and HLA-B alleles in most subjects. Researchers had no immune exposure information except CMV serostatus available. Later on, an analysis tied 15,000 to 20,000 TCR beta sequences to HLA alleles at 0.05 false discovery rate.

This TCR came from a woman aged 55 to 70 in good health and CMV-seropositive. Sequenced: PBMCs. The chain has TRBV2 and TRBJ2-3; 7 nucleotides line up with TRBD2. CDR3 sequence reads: CAGGEGIDTQYF. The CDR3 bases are TGTGCCGGGGGGGAGGGGATAGATACGCAGTATTTT.